A selection of T cell receptor beta chains follows, all from one sample in a study of blood T cell repertoires in COVID-19. Using immunoSEQ multiplex PCR, the repertoire was profiled, and TCRdb retains in-frame clones only, with some absent. The sample has 100,000 to 150,000 clones; almost 70% are singletons. The sample consisted of peripheral blood. These TCRs come from an older woman with acute or convalescent COVID-19. Each CDR3 is given with its conserved first and last residue. A D gene is named only where the DNA matches it firmly. The size field is filled for only some rows; it gives once, few, many or a size class.

D,length,size,V,J,CDR3,DNA
TRBD2,15,few,TRBV7-2,TRBJ2-7,CASSLVLAGSDEQYF,TGTGCCAGCAGCTTAGTCCTAGCGGGGTCGGACGAGCAGTACTTC
-,12,-,TRBV10-3,TRBJ1-2,CAISESRGGYTF,TGTGCCATCAGTGAGTCGCGGGGCGGCTACACCTTC
-,14,-,TRBV15,TRBJ1-3,CATSRDLRGNTIYF,TGTGCCACCAGCAGAGATCTGCGGGGAAACACCATATATTTT
-,15,few,TRBV28,TRBJ2-1,CASSLPGRSYNEQFF,TGTGCCAGCAGTTTACCGGGTAGGTCCTACAATGAGCAGTTCTTC
TRBD2,19,-,TRBV4-1,TRBJ2-2,CASSLSKLAGPPNTGELFF,TGCGCCAGCAGCCTTAGTAAACTAGCGGGGCCCCCGAACACCGGGGAGCTGTTTTTT
TRBD2,14,-,TRBV28,TRBJ2-1,CASWTSGTYNEQFF,TGTGCCAGCTGGACTAGCGGGACATACAATGAGCAGTTCTTC
-,12,-,TRBV7-9,TRBJ2-5,CASELFAETQYF,TGTGCCAGTGAACTTTTTGCGGAGACCCAGTACTTC
-,15,-,TRBV6-2/TRBV6-3,TRBJ1-6,CASSPLGLINSPLHF,TGTGCCAGCAGTCCGTTGGGACTGATAAATTCACCCCTCCACTTT
-,16,-,TRBV5-4,TRBJ2-1,CASIRAGPPGPNEQFF,TGTGCCAGTATTAGAGCCGGGCCACCAGGGCCCAATGAGCAGTTCTTC
-,14,-,TRBV6-5,TRBJ1-1,CASLTGLMNTEAFF,TGTGCCAGTCTGACAGGCCTAATGAACACTGAAGCTTTCTTT
-,15,-,TRBV5-6,TRBJ1-4,CASSFVRGPNEKLFF,TGTGCCAGCAGCTTTGTCAGGGGTCCTAATGAAAAACTGTTTTTT
-,16,-,TRBV13,TRBJ2-1,CASSLGGGGYNNEQFF,TGTGCCAGCAGCTTAGGAGGGGGAGGGTACAACAATGAGCAGTTCTTC
TRBD1,14,-,TRBV7-3,TRBJ2-1,CASSRQGADNEQFF,TGTGCCAGCAGCCGACAGGGGGCGGACAATGAGCAGTTCTTC
TRBD1,14,-,TRBV5-6,TRBJ1-1,CASSLQGVETEAFF,TGTGCCAGCAGCTTACAGGGGGTAGAGACTGAAGCTTTCTTT
TRBD1,12,-,TRBV10-3,TRBJ2-7,CATGTGAYEQYF,TGTGCCACCGGGACAGGGGCCTACGAGCAGTACTTC
-,9,-,TRBV12-3/TRBV12-4,TRBJ1-1,CASNGQAFF,TGTGCCAGCAATGGCCAAGCTTTCTTT
TRBD1,16,-,TRBV5-5,TRBJ1-5,CASSLGSGGGNQPQHF,TGTGCCAGCAGCTTAGGCTCAGGGGGCGGCAATCAGCCCCAGCATTTT
-,13,-,TRBV7-9,TRBJ1-4,CASSGRNAEKLFF,TGTGCCAGCAGTGGCAGGAATGCTGAAAAACTGTTTTTT
-,15,-,TRBV4-2,TRBJ2-5,CASSQDYGDSSTQYF,TGTGCCAGCAGCCAAGATTATGGGGACTCCTCGACCCAGTACTTC
-,13,few,TRBV7-2,TRBJ1-2,CASSPPQGYGYTF,TGTGCCAGCAGCCCACCCCAGGGCTATGGCTACACCTTC
-,12,-,TRBV25-1,TRBJ1-2,CASSEYFNGYTF,TGTGCCAGCAGTGAATATTTTAATGGCTACACCTTC
TRBD2,17,once,TRBV4-3,TRBJ2-1,CASSQIAGGRSYNEQFF,TGCGCCAGCAGCCAGATAGCGGGGGGGCGCTCCTACAATGAGCAGTTCTTC
-,16,-,TRBV21-1,TRBJ2-1,CASSTGTAKPYNEQFF,TGTGCCAGCAGCACTGGGACAGCGAAACCTTACAATGAGCAGTTCTTC
-,15,-,TRBV18,TRBJ2-2,CASSPSTGNTGELFF,TGTGCCAGCTCACCCTCGACAGGGAACACCGGGGAGCTGTTTTTT
-,14,-,TRBV5-6,TRBJ1-1,CASSLERGFSSAFF,TGTGCCAGCAGCTTGGAGCGGGGTTTTAGTTCGGCTTTCTTT
-,13,-,TRBV6-5,TRBJ1-2,CASSYAGNYGYTF,TGTGCCAGCAGTTACGCGGGGAACTATGGCTACACCTTC
-,18,-,TRBV7-2,TRBJ2-2,CASSYNLGLARNTGELFF,TGTGCCAGCAGCTATAATCTGGGTCTAGCGAGGAACACCGGGGAGCTGTTTTTT
-,13,-,TRBV7-9,TRBJ2-3,CASSITGLDTQYF,TGTGCCAGCAGCATAACAGGGTTGGATACGCAGTATTTT
TRBD2,20,-,TRBV5-4,TRBJ2-4,CASSRRQGLAGGVAKNIQYF,TGTGCCAGCAGCAGACGCCAGGGACTAGCGGGAGGGGTAGCCAAAAACATTCAGTACTTC
TRBD2,15,many,TRBV5-1,TRBJ2-5,CASRIGLAGSETQYF,TGCGCCAGCAGAATCGGACTAGCGGGATCTGAGACCCAGTACTTC
TRBD1,12,-,TRBV5-5,TRBJ1-2,CASSPDRVRYTF,TGTGCCAGCAGCCCCGACAGGGTCCGCTACACCTTC